This TCR beta chain came from a study of Graves' ophthalmopathy and Graves' hyperthyroidism. This clonotype was counted many times. Aged 18 to 65, hyperthyroidism patients had been newly diagnosed, with under 2 months' duration. Certain patients were not enrolled. These were patients with other autoimmune diseases, uncontrolled infections, pregnancy or lactation. Diagnosis was based on clinical symptoms, serum thyroxine, TRAb, thyroid ultrasound and orbital computed tomography. The PBMC fraction was derived from about 9.2 ml of fresh peripheral blood. CDR1 and CDR2 from the germline V gene are SEHNR and FQNEAQ (reference sequence). V was pared by 5 bases and J by 2 bases, with 5 bases of the junction left unmatched. The CDR3 totals 15 residues. The TCR beta CDR3 regions underwent amplification from RNA transcripts. After a first-round RT-PCR with HTBI primers, a second-round multiplex PCR was run. TCRdb re-called the multiplex PCR reads with MiXCR, one entry per CDR3 protein. The sample consists of around 36,000 distinct CDR3 sequences, roughly 50% of them appearing once.

The sequenced material came from peripheral blood. This receptor was taken from an adult woman with stable Graves' hyperthyroidism. The rearrangement joins TRBV7-9 to TRBJ2-3, with 9 bases fitting TRBD2. As DNA, the CDR3 is TGTGCCAGCAGCCCGACTAGCGGACACACAGATACGCAGTATTTT. This codes for CASSPTSGHTDTQYF.